This TCR beta chain was identified in a study of T cells in Graves' hyperthyroidism and ophthalmopathy. Lactation, pregnancy, other autoimmune disease or uncontrolled infection excluded patients. Amplification of TCR beta CDR3 regions used RNA as the template. The HTBI primer set served for first-round RT-PCR of the TCR CDR3. TCRdb analysed the multiplex PCR reads with MiXCR anew, one entry per CDR3 protein. The data show hundreds of thousands of distinct CDR3 sequences, 35% to 40% seen once. V lost 7 bases and J lost 2; bases outside the gene matches: 6. This CDR3 has 14 residues. Germline V CDR1 and CDR2: SNHLY, FYNNEI.

The clonotype comes from a man between 18 and 29 years old with Graves' hyperthyroidism. The J gene is TRBJ2-7, the V gene TRBV2; TRBD2 aligns across 9 bases. Specimen: blood. CDR3 coding DNA: TGTGCCAGCAAGGAAATAGCGGGGGCCTACGAGCAGTACTTC. This gives the protein CASKEIAGAYEQYF.